These 2 T cell receptor beta chains came from one sample sequenced in a study of human T cells and chemical hapten exposure (dated by TCRdb to the early 2020s). Total RNA was extracted from unfractionated whole blood collected in Tempus Blood RNA tubes. Library preparation was by 5' RACE. The data were produced on an Illumina MiSeq. The public sequencing data were trimmed at Q25 with fastp and processed into clonotypes with MiXCR by TCRdb, which kept only in-frame beta chains. Each record represents a unique CDR3 protein, reported with the most common genes and DNA among its rows. The sample records some 150,000 distinct CDR3 sequences, about 4% of which are singletons. The ten largest account for more than 1.2% of the sample. The receptors here all came from a female donor in good health.

This clonotype has ten or more counts. This sequence joins TRBV5-6 and TRBJ1-2; D remains unclear. Trimming shortened V by 7 bases and J by 1 base, and 14 bases separated the two germline ends. The germline CDR1 and CDR2 sequences are SGHDT and YYEEEE. The length of the CDR3 is 14 residues. The DNA for the CDR3 is TGTGCCAGCTTACACGCCAGAGTTAACTATGGCTACACCTTC. Translated, it gives CASLHARVNYGYTF.

This clonotype was recorded at least ten times. CDR3 region: CASSPLGVDSGANVLTF. The CDR3 region has the DNA TGCGCCAGCAGCCCCCTAGGGGTAGACTCTGGGGCCAACGTCCTGACTTTC. The J gene is TRBJ2-6, the V gene TRBV5-1, with D perhaps TRBD1 (5 bases). The CDR3 consists of 17 residues. Germline V gene lookup returns CDR1 SGHRS and CDR2 YFSETQ. Trimming removed 4 bases from V and 0 bases from J, with 14 bases in between.